These T cell receptor beta chains were read from a single sample in a study of beta chain features in type 1 diabetes. The data were produced by immunoSEQ multiplex PCR, yet TCRdb's version contains in-frame clones alone and is incomplete. The profile covers about 160,000 clones, with roughly 10% appearing a single time and roughly 0.72% taken by the ten largest. The specimen sequenced was central memory CD4+ T cells from blood. These receptors came from a woman younger than 45 with type 1 diabetes. Each CDR3 is given with its conserved first and last residue. The order of the fields is D gene, clone size, J gene, V gene, CDR3 DNA, CDR3 protein. D genes are given only for firm matches. The listing skips clone size in some rows; elsewhere it reads once, few, many or a size class.

d_call: NA
clone_size: few
j_call: TRBJ2-5
v_call: TRBV6-5
cdr3_nt: TGTGCCAGCAGTTACACTCCTGGCGGGCTGGGGGAGACCCAGTACTTC
cdr3_aa: CASSYTPGGLGETQYF

d_call: TRBD1
clone_size: few
j_call: TRBJ2-3
v_call: TRBV15
cdr3_nt: TGTGCCACCAGCAGGGGACAGGACGACACAGATACGCAGTATTTT
cdr3_aa: CATSRGQDDTDTQYF

d_call: TRBD1
clone_size: few
j_call: TRBJ1-5
v_call: TRBV4-1
cdr3_nt: TGCGCCAGCAGCCTAGGACAGGGCGGTCAGCCCCAGCATTTT
cdr3_aa: CASSLGQGGQPQHF

d_call: NA
clone_size: NA
j_call: TRBJ1-4
v_call: TRBV7-2
cdr3_nt: TGTGCCAGCAGACGCGGGGGGCCTAATGAAAAACTGTTTTTT
cdr3_aa: CASRRGGPNEKLFF

d_call: NA
clone_size: few
j_call: TRBJ2-5
v_call: TRBV27
cdr3_nt: TGTGCCAGCAGTTTAAGTAGCGGCCTGTACCAAGAGACCCAGTACTTC
cdr3_aa: CASSLSSGLYQETQYF

d_call: NA
clone_size: NA
j_call: TRBJ2-7
v_call: TRBV6-5
cdr3_nt: TGTGCCGCTCAGGACGGGAGCTACGAGCAGTACTTC
cdr3_aa: CAAQDGSYEQYF

d_call: NA
clone_size: many
j_call: TRBJ1-2
v_call: TRBV27
cdr3_nt: TGTGCCAGCAGTTTTACGGTGGGGAGCAACTATGGCTACACCTTC
cdr3_aa: CASSFTVGSNYGYTF

d_call: NA
clone_size: NA
j_call: TRBJ1-5
v_call: TRBV18
cdr3_nt: TGTGCCAGCTCACCTACAGGGTACGATCAGCCCCAGCATTTT
cdr3_aa: CASSPTGYDQPQHF

d_call: NA
clone_size: few
j_call: TRBJ2-6
v_call: TRBV28
cdr3_nt: TGTGCCAGCCACTCAGTTAGCGGCCTCTCTGGGGCCAACGTCCTGACTTTC
cdr3_aa: CASHSVSGLSGANVLTF

d_call: TRBD1
clone_size: few
j_call: TRBJ2-6
v_call: TRBV9
cdr3_nt: TGTGCCAGCAGCGTTCAGGGGGCTGGGGCCAACGTCCTGACTTTC
cdr3_aa: CASSVQGAGANVLTF

d_call: NA
clone_size: NA
j_call: TRBJ2-7
v_call: TRBV19
cdr3_nt: TGTGCCAGTAGCAGATTGGAGGCCCTCCGCGAGCAGTACTTC
cdr3_aa: CASSRLEALREQYF

d_call: NA
clone_size: NA
j_call: TRBJ1-2
v_call: TRBV7-9
cdr3_nt: TGTGCCAGCAGCTTAGCCGGGTCTAACTATGGCTACACCTTC
cdr3_aa: CASSLAGSNYGYTF

d_call: TRBD2
clone_size: few
j_call: TRBJ2-1
v_call: TRBV7-8
cdr3_nt: TGTGCCAGCAGCTTAGGGACTAGCGGTTCCTACAATGAGCAGTTCTTC
cdr3_aa: CASSLGTSGSYNEQFF

d_call: NA
clone_size: few
j_call: TRBJ2-1
v_call: TRBV29-1
cdr3_nt: TGCAGCGTTGGTTGGGTCACGGGGCAGTTCTTC
cdr3_aa: CSVGWVTGQFF

d_call: NA
clone_size: few
j_call: TRBJ1-2
v_call: TRBV29-1
cdr3_nt: TGCAGCGTTGATTTAGGACAGACCCTCTTAGGCTACACCTTC
cdr3_aa: CSVDLGQTLLGYTF

d_call: TRBD2
clone_size: few
j_call: TRBJ2-1
v_call: TRBV7-3
cdr3_nt: TGTGCCAGCAGCTTGAGGTCTAGCGGATACAATGAGCAGTTCTTC
cdr3_aa: CASSLRSSGYNEQFF

d_call: NA
clone_size: few
j_call: TRBJ1-3
v_call: TRBV5-1
cdr3_nt: TGCGCCAGCAGCTTGATGGGACATTCTGGAAACACCATATATTTT
cdr3_aa: CASSLMGHSGNTIYF

d_call: NA
clone_size: many
j_call: TRBJ1-1
v_call: TRBV15
cdr3_nt: TGTGCCACCAGCAGAGCGCAGGTGGGCCGCACTGAAGCTTTCTTT
cdr3_aa: CATSRAQVGRTEAFF

d_call: TRBD1
clone_size: NA
j_call: TRBJ1-2
v_call: TRBV5-1
cdr3_nt: TGCGCCAGCCGCCCACTAACAGGGGGGGAAGAGAACTATGGCTACACCTTC
cdr3_aa: CASRPLTGGEENYGYTF

d_call: NA
clone_size: NA
j_call: TRBJ2-7
v_call: TRBV28
cdr3_nt: TGTGCCAGCAGTTTCCCAGGTACCTACGAGCAGTACTTC
cdr3_aa: CASSFPGTYEQYF

d_call: NA
clone_size: NA
j_call: TRBJ2-5
v_call: TRBV2
cdr3_nt: TGTGCCAGTCTAGGGGGAGAAGAGACCCAGTACTTC
cdr3_aa: CASLGGEETQYF

d_call: NA
clone_size: many
j_call: TRBJ2-1
v_call: TRBV28
cdr3_nt: TGTGCCAGCAGTTTATTTATGTACAATGAGCAGTTCTTC
cdr3_aa: CASSLFMYNEQFF

d_call: TRBD1
clone_size: NA
j_call: TRBJ2-1
v_call: TRBV6-5
cdr3_nt: TGTGCCAGCAGGGCACAGGGGGGAATAGACAATGAGCAGTTCTTC
cdr3_aa: CASRAQGGIDNEQFF

d_call: NA
clone_size: NA
j_call: TRBJ2-1
v_call: TRBV14
cdr3_nt: TGTGCCAGCAGCCAAGGAGCAGGGTATAATGAGCAGTTCTTC
cdr3_aa: CASSQGAGYNEQFF

d_call: NA
clone_size: NA
j_call: TRBJ2-1
v_call: TRBV14
cdr3_nt: TGTGCCAGCAGCCAAGATAGGCGGGGAAACTCCTACAATGAGCAGTTCTTC
cdr3_aa: CASSQDRRGNSYNEQFF

d_call: NA
clone_size: NA
j_call: TRBJ1-2
v_call: TRBV28
cdr3_nt: TGTGCCAGCAGTTTGCTGGCAGACTATGGCTACACCTTC
cdr3_aa: CASSLLADYGYTF

d_call: NA
clone_size: few
j_call: TRBJ1-1
v_call: TRBV4-2
cdr3_nt: TGTGCCAGCAGCCACTCCTCTCGAGGGGGACACACTGAAGCTTTCTTT
cdr3_aa: CASSHSSRGGHTEAFF

d_call: TRBD1
clone_size: few
j_call: TRBJ2-4
v_call: TRBV28
cdr3_nt: TGTGCCAGCAGCCAACAGGGGCGAGTAAACATTCAGTACTTC
cdr3_aa: CASSQQGRVNIQYF

d_call: TRBD1
clone_size: few
j_call: TRBJ1-2
v_call: TRBV7-9
cdr3_nt: TGTGCCAGCAGCTTAGGACAGGGCAGCGGCTACACCTTC
cdr3_aa: CASSLGQGSGYTF

d_call: TRBD2
clone_size: NA
j_call: TRBJ2-1
v_call: TRBV11-2
cdr3_nt: TGTGCCAGCAGCCCAGCGGGAGATGAGCAGTTCTTC
cdr3_aa: CASSPAGDEQFF

d_call: TRBD1
clone_size: NA
j_call: TRBJ1-1
v_call: TRBV18
cdr3_nt: TGTGCCAGCTCACCACGTACGACAGGGGGAATCACTGAAGCTTTCTTT
cdr3_aa: CASSPRTTGGITEAFF

d_call: TRBD2
clone_size: NA
j_call: TRBJ2-2
v_call: TRBV5-1
cdr3_nt: TGCGCCAGCACGAGAGGGACTAGCGACACCGGGGAGCTGTTTTTT
cdr3_aa: CASTRGTSDTGELFF

d_call: NA
clone_size: few
j_call: TRBJ2-5
v_call: TRBV7-9
cdr3_nt: TGTGCCAGCAGCTCCGAAGAGACCCAGTACTTC
cdr3_aa: CASSSEETQYF

d_call: NA
clone_size: NA
j_call: TRBJ1-1
v_call: TRBV7-9
cdr3_nt: TGTGCCAGCAGCCTAACAGGGAACACTGAAGCTTTCTTT
cdr3_aa: CASSLTGNTEAFF

d_call: TRBD2
clone_size: few
j_call: TRBJ2-7
v_call: TRBV7-9
cdr3_nt: TGTGCCAGCAGCGCTAGCGGGGGATACGAGCAGTACTTC
cdr3_aa: CASSASGGYEQYF

d_call: TRBD2
clone_size: few
j_call: TRBJ2-1
v_call: TRBV2
cdr3_nt: TGTGCCACCGGACTAGCGGGAGCCAATGAGCAGTTCTTC
cdr3_aa: CATGLAGANEQFF

d_call: NA
clone_size: few
j_call: TRBJ2-3
v_call: TRBV7-9
cdr3_nt: TGTGCCAGCAGCTTTAGCGTCACAGATACGCAGTATTTT
cdr3_aa: CASSFSVTDTQYF

d_call: TRBD1
clone_size: few
j_call: TRBJ2-2
v_call: TRBV29-1
cdr3_nt: TGCAGCGTTGCCCTCGGGACAGCGGACACCGGGGAGCTGTTTTTT
cdr3_aa: CSVALGTADTGELFF

d_call: NA
clone_size: NA
j_call: TRBJ1-4
v_call: TRBV28
cdr3_nt: TGTGCCAGCAGCCCGCCCGGAGGTGCAACTAATGAAAAACTGTTTTTT
cdr3_aa: CASSPPGGATNEKLFF

d_call: TRBD1
clone_size: few
j_call: TRBJ1-2
v_call: TRBV18
cdr3_nt: TGTGCCAGCTCACCAAGGGACAGGGTGCATGGCTACACCTTC
cdr3_aa: CASSPRDRVHGYTF

d_call: NA
clone_size: few
j_call: TRBJ2-2
v_call: TRBV4-1
cdr3_nt: TGCGCCAGCAGCCAGAGCGGAACGAACACCGGGGAGCTGTTTTTT
cdr3_aa: CASSQSGTNTGELFF

d_call: NA
clone_size: few
j_call: TRBJ2-7
v_call: TRBV10-3
cdr3_nt: TGTGCCATCAGTGGGGGAAGGGGGAGCTCCTACGAGCAGTACTTC
cdr3_aa: CAISGGRGSSYEQYF

d_call: TRBD2
clone_size: few
j_call: TRBJ2-1
v_call: TRBV7-9
cdr3_nt: TGTGCCTCAAGCGGGAAATGGGAGTTCTTC
cdr3_aa: CASSGKWEFF

d_call: TRBD2
clone_size: few
j_call: TRBJ2-1
v_call: TRBV7-9
cdr3_nt: TGTGCCAGCAGCGGCTCGCGGGGGTACTACAATGAGCAGTTCTTC
cdr3_aa: CASSGSRGYYNEQFF

d_call: TRBD1
clone_size: NA
j_call: TRBJ2-5
v_call: TRBV19
cdr3_nt: TGTGCCAGTTCTCGGGACAGGGCGGAGACCCAGTACTTC
cdr3_aa: CASSRDRAETQYF

d_call: NA
clone_size: NA
j_call: TRBJ1-1
v_call: TRBV11-2
cdr3_nt: TGTGCCAGCAGCACCTACAGGGTAGAAGCTTTCTTT
cdr3_aa: CASSTYRVEAFF

d_call: TRBD2
clone_size: few
j_call: TRBJ2-1
v_call: TRBV5-1
cdr3_nt: TGCGCCAGCAGCCAACGACGACTAGCGGGTGGGGACTACAATGAGCAGTTCTTC
cdr3_aa: CASSQRRLAGGDYNEQFF

d_call: NA
clone_size: NA
j_call: TRBJ1-5
v_call: TRBV7-2
cdr3_nt: TGTGCCAGCAGCCAGGACAGAGATCAGCCCCAGCATTTT
cdr3_aa: CASSQDRDQPQHF

d_call: TRBD1
clone_size: few
j_call: TRBJ2-1
v_call: TRBV30
cdr3_nt: TGTGCCTCCGTTTACGGGACAGCCTACAATGAGCAGTTCTTC
cdr3_aa: CASVYGTAYNEQFF

d_call: TRBD2
clone_size: few
j_call: TRBJ2-3
v_call: TRBV9
cdr3_nt: TGTGCCAGCAGCGTACGGGGGGTCGAAGATACGCAGTATTTT
cdr3_aa: CASSVRGVEDTQYF

d_call: NA
clone_size: NA
j_call: TRBJ1-5
v_call: TRBV21-1
cdr3_nt: TGTGCCAGCACCAAATCCCGGGACAGGGTTAATCAGCCCCAGCATTTT
cdr3_aa: CASTKSRDRVNQPQHF

d_call: TRBD2
clone_size: NA
j_call: TRBJ2-1
v_call: TRBV27
cdr3_nt: TGTGCCAGCATCAGTGATACTAGCGGGAGAAGGGGCTGGCAGTTCTTC
cdr3_aa: CASISDTSGRRGWQFF

d_call: NA
clone_size: many
j_call: TRBJ1-1
v_call: TRBV7-9
cdr3_nt: TGTGCCAGCAGCTTAGGGGGGGGACAAGCTTTCTTT
cdr3_aa: CASSLGGGQAFF

d_call: NA
clone_size: few
j_call: TRBJ2-5
v_call: TRBV7-8
cdr3_nt: TGTGCCAGCAGCTCGGAGGCTGGGTACGAGACCCAGTACTTC
cdr3_aa: CASSSEAGYETQYF

d_call: NA
clone_size: few
j_call: TRBJ2-1
v_call: TRBV5-1
cdr3_nt: TGCGCCAGCCGGGACACTATCTCCTACAATGAGCAGTTCTTC
cdr3_aa: CASRDTISYNEQFF